This T cell receptor (beta chain) was recovered during a study of T-cell reconstitution after alpha-beta-depleted transplantation in children. The TCRbeta library incorporated unique molecular identifiers. Each CDR3 protein gets one entry after TCRdb re-called the PCR reads with MiXCR. The sample carries about 870,000 distinct CDR3 sequences, approximately 15% recorded once. The CDR3 spans 16 residues. CDR1 is SGDLS, CDR2 YYNGEE, per germline. After removal of 2 bases from V and 2 bases from J, the junction contained 5 bases not matched to a gene. The source is a male patient aged 5 to 17 who had a stem cell transplant for acute lymphoblastic leukemia, so the T cells may come from the graft donor. The chain has TRBV9 and TRBJ2-3, with 10 bases aligning to TRBD2. The sample was PBMCs, mostly from graft donor cells, taken 360 days after TCRalphabeta/CD19-depleted stem cell transplant. The CDR3, as DNA: TGTGCCAGCAGCGTTATAGCGGGAGGCGACACAGATACGCAGTATTTT. Amino acids: CASSVIAGGDTDTQYF.